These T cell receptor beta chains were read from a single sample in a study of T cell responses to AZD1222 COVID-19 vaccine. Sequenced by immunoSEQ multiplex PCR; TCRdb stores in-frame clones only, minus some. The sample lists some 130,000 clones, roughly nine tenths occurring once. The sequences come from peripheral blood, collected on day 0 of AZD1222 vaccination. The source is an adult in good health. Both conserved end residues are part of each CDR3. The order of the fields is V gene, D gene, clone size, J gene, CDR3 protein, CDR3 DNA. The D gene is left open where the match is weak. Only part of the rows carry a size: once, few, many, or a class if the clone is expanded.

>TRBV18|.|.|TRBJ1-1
CASSPTEATEAFF
TGTGCCAGCTCACCGACAGAAGCCACTGAAGCTTTCTTT
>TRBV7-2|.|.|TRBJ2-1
CASSWDFVDGEQFF
TGTGCCAGCAGCTGGGACTTCGTGGACGGGGAGCAGTTCTTC
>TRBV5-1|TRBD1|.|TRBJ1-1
CASSPGTGYTEAFF
TGCGCCAGCAGCCCGGGGACAGGGTACACTGAAGCTTTCTTT
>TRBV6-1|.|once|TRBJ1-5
CATAIQSNQPQHF
TGTGCCACCGCCATACAATCCAATCAGCCCCAGCATTTT
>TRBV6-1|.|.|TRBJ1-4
CASSEAGVTTNEKLFF
TGTGCCAGCAGTGAAGCGGGTGTGACAACTAATGAAAAACTGTTTTTT
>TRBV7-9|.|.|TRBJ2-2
CASSSPGTTNTGELFF
TGTGCCAGCAGCTCGCCGGGGACAACGAACACCGGGGAGCTGTTTTTT
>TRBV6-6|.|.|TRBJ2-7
CASSYQPDASYEQYF
TGTGCCAGCAGTTACCAGCCCGACGCCTCCTACGAGCAGTACTTC
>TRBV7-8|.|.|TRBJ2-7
CASSLTGGYEQYF
TGTGCCAGCAGCTTAACCGGGGGCTACGAGCAGTACTTC
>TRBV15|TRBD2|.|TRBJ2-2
CATSRDLASGNTGELFF
TGTGCCACCAGCAGAGATCTGGCTAGCGGGAACACCGGGGAGCTGTTTTTT
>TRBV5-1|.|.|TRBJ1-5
CASSLDGTLNQPQHF
TGCGCCAGCAGCTTGGACGGGACACTTAATCAGCCCCAGCATTTT